One and the same sample provided the 28 T cell receptor beta chains below, sequenced in a study of cytotoxic CD8 clonotypes in ibrutinib-treated CLL. Sequenced by immunoSEQ multiplex PCR; TCRdb stores in-frame clones only, minus some. The profile shows about 130,000 clones, roughly three quarters of them singletons. The sample in question was PBMCs, obtained after 12 months of ibrutinib treatment. Source of these receptors: a human donor with chronic lymphocytic leukemia.

J is TRBJ2-7 and V is TRBV20-1; no clear D. The CDR3 is made up of 11 amino acids. The V end was cut by 1 base, the J end by 6 bases, with 7 bases between. Germline-derived CDR1 and CDR2 are DFQATT and SNEGSKA (reference sequence). The CDR3 loop reads CSARALGEQYF. CDR3 nucleotides: TGCAGTGCTAGAGCCCTCGGCGAGCAGTACTTC.

This chain uses TRBV29-1 with TRBJ1-2, with TRBD1 matching over 10 bases. The V and J ends lost 4 bases and 5 bases, in that order; junction bases with no gene match: 10. The germline V gene encodes CDR1 SQVTM and CDR2 ANQGSEA. The CDR3 consists of 15 residues. The CDR3 is CSVGGTWTGGYGYTF. Here the CDR3 DNA reads TGCAGCGTTGGGGGCACCTGGACAGGGGGATATGGCTACACCTTC.

The chain has TRBV28 and TRBJ1-2; D perhaps matches TRBD1 (6 bases). Germline values: CDR1 MDHEN, CDR2 SYDVKM. The CDR3 contains 15 residues. Trimming cost V 6 bases and J 0 bases, with 14 bases left between them. The CDR3 sequence is CASRIRDIANYGYTF. The CDR3 DNA sequence: TGTGCCAGCAGAATCCGGGACATAGCTAACTATGGCTACACCTTC.

V usage is TRBV4-3 and J usage is TRBJ2-7, with 11 bases identical to TRBD2. Germline V CDR1 and CDR2: LGHNA, YSLEER. The V and J ends lost 4 bases and 4 bases, in that order; junction bases with no gene match: 6. CDR3 size: 15 residues. The CDR3 reads CASSRQTSGIYEQYF. In DNA, the CDR3 is TGCGCCAGCAGCCGCCAGACTAGCGGGATATACGAGCAGTACTTC.

This chain joins TRBV27 and TRBJ2-1; possibly TRBD1 for D (5 bases). The germline V gene has CDR1 MNHEY and CDR2 SMNVEV (reference sequence). This CDR3 contains 13 residues. Between the trimmed V and J ends, which lost 6 bases and 8 bases, there was a span of 14 bases. CDR3 protein: CASSSRRVDEQFF. CDR3 nucleotide sequence: TGTGCCAGCAGCTCACGCAGGGTGGATGAGCAGTTCTTC.

The rearrangement uses TRBV28 and TRBJ2-3; 7 positions match TRBD2. Germline V gives CDR1 MDHEN, CDR2 SYDVKM. The CDR3 has 13 residues. V shed 8 bases and J 2 bases; nucleotides not matched to a gene: 4. CDR3 protein: CASREAVTDTQYF. CDR3 DNA: TGTGCCAGCCGGGAGGCAGTCACAGATACGCAGTATTTT.

The chain joins TRBV18 to TRBJ2-7, with a possible D match to TRBD1 (8 bases). From germline, CDR1 is KGHSH and CDR2 LQKENI. V lost 2 bases and J lost 5, with 13 bases in between. This CDR3 comprises 14 residues. In DNA, the CDR3 is TGTGCCAGCTCACCAGTAACAGGGGGGGACGAGCAGTACTTC. Protein product: CASSPVTGGDEQYF.

The chain couples TRBV25-1 to TRBJ2-7, with TRBD2 as a possible D gene (7 bases). The CDR3 length is 15 residues. The germline CDR1 and CDR2 sequences are MGHDK and SYGVNS. The ends were cut back, 9 bases at V and 4 bases at J, with 22 bases in the middle. CDR3 in DNA: TGTGCCAGTCGATTATACAGGGAGGGAGTATACGAGCAGTACTTC. Protein product: CASRLYREGVYEQYF.

This clone came up once. V gene TRBV5-5 combines with J gene TRBJ2-7; no clear D. The CDR3 has 15 residues. Looked up from germline, CDR1 is SGHKS and CDR2 is YYEKEE (reference sequence). Trimming shortened V by 4 bases and J by 0 bases, and 14 bases separated the two germline ends. The CDR3 bases are TGTGCCAGCAGCCCTCTCCTTCTAAGCTCCTACGAGCAGTACTTC. As protein: CASSPLLLSSYEQYF.

In nucleotides, the CDR3 is TGTGCCAGCAGCTTATCTTTGCTAGCTGCGGGCGTCGAGCAGTACTTC. It specifies CASSLSLLAAGVEQYF. The J gene is TRBJ2-7, the V gene TRBV7-2; D may be TRBD2 (5 bases). The V gene lost 2 bases and the J gene lost 6 bases, with 20 bases spanning the gap. The CDR3 contains 16 residues. Germline V gene sequence: CDR1 SGHTA, CDR2 FQGNSA.

V usage is TRBV21-1 and J usage is TRBJ1-1; the D segment call TRBD1 is taken from the table without a DNA check. TRBV21-1 is a listed pseudogene. The CDR3 is 13 residues long. The CDR3 here is CASGAERFTEAFF. CDR3 in DNA: TGTGCCAGCGGGGCAGAACGCTTCACTGAAGCTTTCTTT.

The chain joins TRBV5-5 to TRBJ2-7; no clear D gene. Looked up from germline, CDR1 is SGHKS and CDR2 is YYEKEE (reference sequence). V dropped 4 bases and J dropped 3 bases, with 11 bases sitting between them. The CDR3 is 13 amino acids. CDR3 protein: CASSTTPYYEQYF. The CDR3 DNA is TGTGCCAGCAGCACGACACCGTACTACGAGCAGTACTTC. The full variable domain, in which reference TRBV5-5 and TRBJ2-7 provide the parts outside the CDR3, is DAGVTQSPTHLIKTRGQQVTLRCSPISGHKSVSWYQQVLGQGPQFIFQYYEKEERGRGNFPDRFSARQFPNYSSELNVNALLLGDSALYLCASSTTPYYEQYFGPGTRLTVT.

This chain links TRBV10-3 with TRBJ2-1; D might be TRBD2 (5 bases). The CDR3 consists of 15 residues. V was clipped by 4 bases and J by 9 bases, with 19 bases between them. The germline V gene encodes CDR1 ENHRY and CDR2 SYGVKD. This CDR3 reads CAISVGSGTASEQFF. The CDR3 nucleotides read TGTGCCATCAGTGTGGGGTCGGGAACAGCTAGTGAGCAGTTCTTC.

The chain employs TRBV7-2 and TRBJ2-7; D is uncertain. The germline V and J ends were trimmed by 3 bases and 2 bases, with 11 bases remaining between them. This CDR3 comprises 14 residues. CDR1 is SGHTA and CDR2 is FQGNSA in the germline V gene. The chain's CDR3 is CASSFSHGTYEQYF. As DNA, the CDR3 is TGTGCCAGCAGCTTTAGTCACGGAACCTACGAGCAGTACTTC. Full variable domain (outside the CDR3, taken from reference TRBV7-2 and TRBJ2-7): GAGVSQSPSNKVTEKGKDVELRCDPISGHTALYWYRQSLGQGLEFLIYFQGNSAPDKSGLPSDRFSAERTGGSVSTLTIQRTQQEDSAVYLCASSFSHGTYEQYFGPGTRLTVT.

This rearrangement joins TRBV9 to TRBJ2-1; D may be TRBD2 (5 bases). CDR3 length: 14 residues. V was shortened by 2 bases and J by 7 bases, with 13 bases between the two germline ends. Germline V gene lookup returns CDR1 SGDLS and CDR2 YYNGEE. CDR3: CASSVGNLANEQFF. The CDR3 DNA follows: TGTGCCAGCAGCGTCGGGAATCTCGCTAATGAGCAGTTCTTC.

This sequence joins TRBV30 and TRBJ1-5; maybe TRBD1 (6 bases). V lost 1 base and J 4 bases, leaving 8 bases between the germline ends. The CDR3 totals 13 residues. Germline V gene data show CDR1 as GTSNPN and CDR2 as SVGIG (reference sequence). CDR3 sequence (DNA): TGTGCCTGGAGTGCAGGGGTTAATCAGCCCCAGCATTTT. Amino acids: CAWSAGVNQPQHF.

The chain is built from TRBV28 and TRBJ2-7, with TRBD2 matching 12 bases. The CDR3 has 16 amino acids. The ends lost 7 bases at V and 4 bases at J; junction bases unmatched: 11. Germline V gives CDR1 MDHEN, CDR2 SYDVKM. CDR3 residues: CASISTGLAGGYEQYF. In DNA, the CDR3 is TGTGCCAGCATTAGTACGGGACTAGCGGGCGGTTACGAGCAGTACTTC.

The rearrangement joins TRBV5-1 to TRBJ1-1; a weak D match, TRBD1 (5 bases). The CDR3 consists of 14 residues. The V end lost 3 bases, the J end lost 2 bases, and 11 bases lay between the germline ends. The germline V gene has CDR1 SGHRS and CDR2 YFSETQ. Written as DNA, the CDR3 is TGCGCCAGCAGCTCCCGGGGGGAAAACACTGAAGCTTTCTTT. Translation: CASSSRGENTEAFF.

The chain employs TRBV7-2 and TRBJ2-3; D unresolved. V was shortened by 5 bases and J by 2 bases, with 5 bases between the two germline ends. From germline, CDR1 is SGHTA and CDR2 FQGNSA. This CDR3 contains 12 residues. In DNA, the CDR3 is TGTGCCAGCAGCCGATTCACAGATACGCAGTATTTT. Translation: CASSRFTDTQYF.

The rearrangement joins TRBV30 to TRBJ1-2; D gene uncertain. Germline CDR1 and CDR2: GTSNPN and SVGIG (reference sequence). Trimming removed 6 bases at V and 0 bases at J, with 11 bases between. The CDR3 sequence is 13 residues long. The CDR3 reads CACRSRANYGYTF. CDR3 DNA: TGTGCCTGTCGTAGCAGAGCTAACTATGGCTACACCTTC.

The chain has TRBV4-1 and TRBJ2-1; the match to TRBD2 covers 7 bases. Germline V lookup: CDR1 MGHRA, CDR2 YSYEKL. The CDR3 covers 18 residues. J was trimmed by 7 bases and V by 0 bases; bases with no gene match: 15. CDR3 residues: CASSQDRILRGRRNEQFF. The CDR3, as DNA: TGCGCCAGCAGCCAAGATCGGATTTTACGCGGGAGAAGAAATGAGCAGTTCTTC.

The chain uses TRBV6-5 and TRBJ2-3; D assignment may be TRBD1 or TRBD2 (6 bases each). Per germline, CDR1 MNHEY and CDR2 SVGAGI. V was shortened by 4 bases and J by 8 bases, with 16 bases between the two germline ends. This CDR3 contains 14 residues. In nucleotides, the CDR3 is TGTGCCAGCAGTTCGACTAGGGGGAGACGTACGCAGTATTTT. Protein: CASSSTRGRRTQYF.

The chain has TRBV5-1 and TRBJ1-5; D not resolved. CDR1 is SGHRS and CDR2 is YFSETQ in the germline V gene. Trimming left V 2 bases short and J 0 bases short, with 9 bases between. There are 15 residues in the CDR3. Here the CDR3 reads CASSLTPNSNQPQHF. CDR3 DNA sequence: TGCGCCAGCAGCTTAACCCCAAATAGCAATCAGCCCCAGCATTTT.

The chain combines TRBV9 with TRBJ2-6; D gene ambiguous. CDR3 length: 14 amino acids. Trimming removed 0 bases from V and 4 bases from J, with 5 bases in between. Germline CDR1 SGDLS, CDR2 YYNGEE. The CDR3, as DNA: TGTGCCAGCAGCGTAGCTTCCGGGGCCAACGTCCTGACTTTC. It translates to CASSVASGANVLTF.

V usage is TRBV7-2 and J usage is TRBJ2-7; no firm D call. Trimming cost V 2 bases and J 0 bases, with 14 bases left between them. The CDR3 loop spans 16 amino acids. CDR1 is SGHTA, CDR2 FQGNSA, per germline. The CDR3: CASSLSSQPSSYEQYF. CDR3 in DNA: TGTGCCAGCAGCTTATCCTCCCAGCCGAGCTCCTACGAGCAGTACTTC.

This clone has a single count. V and J are TRBV6-1 and TRBJ2-1; D is ambiguous. Trimming cost V 4 bases and J 4 bases, with 8 bases left between them. The CDR3 is made up of 13 amino acids. Germline V gene lookup returns CDR1 MNHNS and CDR2 SASEGT. CDR3 DNA sequence: TGTGCCAGCAGTGCTCAGGATTACAATGAGCAGTTCTTC. This sequence encodes CASSAQDYNEQFF.

This clone was seen a few times. The gene calls are TRBV7-9 and TRBJ1-1; D call uncertain. Looked up from germline, CDR1 is SEHNR and CDR2 is FQNEAQ (reference sequence). CDR3 length equals 15 residues. V lost 2 bases and J lost 2, with 12 bases in between. As DNA, the CDR3 is TGTGCCAGCAGCTTAAGCAGTCTGGGTAACACTGAAGCTTTCTTT. This gives the protein CASSLSSLGNTEAFF.

This chain joins TRBV14 and TRBJ1-3; D uncertain. The CDR3 totals 17 residues. Germline V CDR1 and CDR2: SGHDN, FVKESK. V shed 6 bases and J shed 1 base, with 19 bases lying between them. In DNA form, the CDR3 reads TGTGCCAGCAGTCCTCAAGAACGCGTGGGTTCTGGAAACACCATATATTTT. It is translated as CASSPQERVGSGNTIYF.